Given below is one T cell receptor beta chain in context. What this receptor recognizes is not known. The data were obtained in a study of CXCR3-negative and CXCR3-positive naive CD8 T cells (dated by TCRdb to about 2019). The study in broad terms: In total, 110 million to 150 million TRB reads were obtained, corresponding to roughly 1.5 +/- 0.3 million reads per library. Data from roughly twelve donors, pooled across two independent experiments, went into the diversity and physicochemical repertoire analyses. TRBV-TRBJ cluster analysis included naive subsets from 5 donors and memory cells from 3 donors. Points the paper makes about the study in general: Comparably high repertoire diversity was found in both naive subsets, whereas much lower repertoire diversity was found in memory CD8+ T cells. Surface CD5, linked to self-reactivity in mice, was comparable between naive subsets; TCR interaction strength was therefore also inferred from TRB CDR3 physicochemical properties. TRBV-TRBJ usage was similar between naive CXCR3-negative and CXCR3-positive cells from the same donor, while memory cells showed distinct patterns. TRB CDR3s from CXCR3-positive naive cells showed higher hydrophobicity (lower Kidera factor 4), lower energy, and higher strength and volume indices than CXCR3-negative naive cells. Because CXCR3 expression was partially decreased after cryopreservation, freshly isolated PBMCs were used for most assays.

CDR1 and CDR2, looked up from the germline V gene (reference sequence), are SEHNR and FQNEAQ. The CDR3 runs 17 amino acids, cysteine and phenylalanine included. No DNA sequence is on record. Each CD8+ T cell subset was flow-sorted in triplicate, and 300,000 to 350,000 cells per subset were placed directly into RLT lysis buffer. To exclude memory contaminants, naive CD8+ T cells were stringently defined as CD45RO-CCR7+CD27+CD95-. Peripheral blood mononuclear cells were isolated from buffy coats using standard density gradient centrifugation. A FACSAria III was used to flow-sort naive CD8+ T cells into CXCR3-negative and CXCR3-positive populations. An RNeasy Mini Kit was used to extract total RNA from the sorted cells. The listed sequencing device is NextSeq 550. The Human TCR Profiling Kit (MiLaboratory) was used to make UMI-labeled 5' RACE TRB cDNA libraries. The full amount of extracted RNA was used for cDNA synthesis, and the full amount of resulting cDNA was used for PCR amplification. The libraries were made side by side, with each library going through the same number of PCR cycles. Under the source paper's analysis protocol: About 53,000 +/- 9,400 unique UMI-labeled TRB cDNA molecules per library were extracted with MIGEC and MiXCR, with at least two reads per UMI required. Each library averaged roughly 36,000 +/- 9,600 functional in-frame TRB CDR3 nucleotide clonotypes without stop codons. Diversity metrics, including normalized Shannon-Wiener and Chao1, were computed in VDJtools after downsampling to 5000 UMI-labeled TRB molecules per sample. VDJtools computed clonotype-size-weighted physicochemical properties of the central five CDR3 residues: interaction energy, strength, volume and Kidera factor 4. The reads underwent TCRdb reprocessing, giving one record for each CDR3 protein sequence and no DNA. What appears here as the V and J calls and clone size reflects TCRdb's work, not the paper's. For this sample, the table gives around 65,000 distinct CDR3 sequences. 0.7% to 0.8% of the sample is held by the ten biggest clonotypes.

Recombination joined TRBV7-9 with TRBJ1-6; TCRdb gives TRBD1 as the D gene, but with no DNA this cannot be confirmed. Sequenced: naive CXCR3+ CD8+ T cells from blood. What this sample's cell subset or site label stands for: CD45RO-CCR7+CD27+CD95- naive CD8+ T cells expressing CXCR3 (TNR3+). This receptor was identified in a human donor in good health. Some clones in this sample may be carry-over from other donors' samples. The CDR3 sequence is CASSILPGTERNSPLHF.